This T cell receptor beta chain was identified in a study of naive and memory T cell subsets. Amplification of ligated cDNA took four PCR rounds with SP2 and nested alpha and beta constant primers. TCRdb re-called the 5' RACE reads with MiXCR, one entry per CDR3 protein. The sample holds around 48,000 distinct CDR3 sequences, 4.7% seen once. The library had UMIs added by 3' ligation of an oligonucleotide to TCR cDNA. Cells were not sorted; total RNA input targeted about 1 to 1,100 ng. This clonotype was counted at least ten times. Germline-derived CDR1 and CDR2 are MDHEN and SYDVKM. This CDR3 comprises 16 residues. V shed 3 bases and J 9 bases; nucleotides not matched to a gene: 9.

The clonotype comes from a female donor in good health. The chain carries TRBV28 and TRBJ1-6; TRBD1 agrees at 9 bases. The CDR3 nucleotides read TGTGCCAGCAGTTTCCTGGGACAGGGATCCCCTTCACCCCTCCACTTT. It yields the protein CASSFLGQGSPSPLHF. The variable domain in full, completed from reference TRBV28 and TRBJ1-6, reads DVKVTQSSRYLVKRTGEKVFLECVQDMDHENMFWYRQDPGLGLRLIYFSYDVKMKEKGDIPEGYSVSREKKERFSLILESASTNQTSMYLCASSFLGQGSPSPLHFGNGTRLTVT.